The 21 T cell receptor beta chains in this list originate from one sample, sequenced in a study of blood T cell repertoires in COVID-19 (TCRdb year 2020). The library was generated by the immunoSEQ multiplex PCR assay. Here the immuneACCESS table is served through TCRdb, limited to in-frame sequences with V and J called. Missing clones are a known gap in these copies; in checked studies unresolved V genes cover under half, and the rest lacks a known reason. The sample records over 65,000 clones, around 90% of which are singletons. The top ten constitute under 6% of the sample. Sequencing used peripheral blood. All receptors derive from a man in his fifties or sixties with active COVID-19.

The chain recombines TRBV5-4 with TRBJ2-3, with 9 bases fitting TRBD2. The germline V gene encodes CDR1 SGHNT and CDR2 YYREEE (reference sequence). CDR3 length: 16 amino acids. V trimming: 1 base; J trimming: 6 bases; junction bases outside the gene matches: 9. The CDR3 region is CASSLWMGLATDTQYF. The CDR3 DNA reads as TGTGCCAGCAGCTTGTGGATGGGACTAGCTACCGATACGCAGTATTTT.

DNA for the CDR3: TGTGCCAGCAGCCCCCCTGCCGGGGAGCTGTTTTTT. It specifies CASSPPAGELFF. This chain joins TRBV7-3 and TRBJ2-2, with D unclear. CDR3 length equals 12 residues. Germline V lookup: CDR1 SGHTA, CDR2 FQGTGA. Trimming shortened V by 5 bases and J by 6 bases, and 7 bases separated the two germline ends.

The V and J genes are TRBV5-6 and TRBJ1-2; D possibly corresponds to TRBD1 (5 bases). This CDR3 is built from 12 residues. V lost 3 bases and J 8 bases, leaving 11 bases between the germline ends. Germline V gene data show CDR1 as SGHDT and CDR2 as YYEEEE. The chain's CDR3 is CASSWGEGGYTF. In DNA, the CDR3 is TGTGCCAGCAGCTGGGGGGAGGGAGGCTACACCTTC.

This clone was picked up one time. This rearrangement joins TRBV19 to TRBJ2-7; D not certain. Germline CDR1 is LNHDA and CDR2 is SQIVND (reference sequence). Deletions cut 2 bases from V and 5 bases from J, with 10 bases between. The CDR3 has 13 residues. The DNA of the CDR3 is TGTGCCAGTAGTATAAGTACGGTCCACGAGCAGTACTTC. Translation: CASSISTVHEQYF.

The V gene is TRBV7-8, the J gene TRBJ2-7, with 10 bases identical to TRBD1. The germline CDR1 and CDR2 sequences are SGHVS and FQNEAQ. This CDR3 contains 15 residues. The trim removed 5 bases at V and 6 bases at J, leaving 10 bases unmatched. The CDR3 region has the DNA TGTGCCAGCAGCACCGACAGGGGGCGCACGGTCGAGCAGTACTTC. Translating it yields CASSTDRGRTVEQYF.

The chain carries TRBV15 and TRBJ1-5, with TRBD1 identical over 7 bases. CDR3 length: 15 amino acids. Germline values: CDR1 LNHNV, CDR2 YYDKDF (reference sequence). Germline trimming cut 0 bases from V and 6 bases from J; bases unmatched to any gene: 5. The CDR3 loop reads CATSREGGAGQPQHF. CDR3 DNA: TGTGCCACCAGCAGAGAAGGGGGCGCGGGTCAGCCCCAGCATTTT.

The V gene is TRBV18, the J gene TRBJ2-3, with 12 positions matching TRBD2. Unmatched junction bases numbered 15, after V lost 5 bases and J lost 6 bases. Germline V lookup: CDR1 KGHSH, CDR2 LQKENI. This CDR3 is 18 amino acids long. The CDR3 here is CASSERPRTSGVGDTQYF. The DNA for the CDR3 is TGTGCCAGCTCAGAAAGACCGAGGACTAGCGGGGTGGGTGATACGCAGTATTTT.

This clone has just one count. The V and J genes are TRBV11-2 and TRBJ2-2; TRBD2 is a possible D gene (6 bases). The CDR3 runs to 16 residues. CDR1 SGHAT and CDR2 FQNNGV come from the germline V gene. V gave up 5 bases and J gave up 6 bases, with 19 bases separating them. The CDR3 region is CASSPLAWRVAGELFF. In nucleotides, the CDR3 is TGTGCCAGCAGCCCCCTAGCGTGGCGGGTTGCCGGGGAGCTGTTTTTT.

The chain combines TRBV6-1 with TRBJ2-7, with D possibly matching TRBD2 (6 bases). The CDR3 covers 16 residues. CDR1 MNHNS and CDR2 SASEGT come from the germline V gene. Trimming removed 2 bases at V and 6 bases at J, with 20 bases between. CDR3 residues: CASSEWPVGGPSEQYF. The CDR3 region has the DNA TGTGCCAGCAGTGAATGGCCGGTGGGGGGACCCAGCGAGCAGTACTTC.

The rearrangement links TRBV7-2 to TRBJ2-4; perhaps TRBD2 as D (6 bases). This CDR3 has 13 amino acids. Germline CDR1 reads SGHTA; CDR2 reads FQGNSA. V was shortened by 5 bases and J by 5 bases, with 10 bases between the two germline ends. The CDR3 DNA reads TGTGCCAGCAGCGCAGAGCGGGAAAACATTCAGTACTTC. Translation: CASSAERENIQYF.

This chain connects TRBV7-9 to TRBJ2-1; D is unresolved. This CDR3 is 11 amino acids long. V was clipped by 5 bases and J by 8 bases, with 7 bases between them. Germline assignment: CDR1 SEHNR and CDR2 FQNEAQ (reference sequence). CDR3 DNA sequence: TGTGCCAGCAGCCCCGCGTATGAGCAGTTCTTC. It codes for CASSPAYEQFF.

V and J are TRBV4-1 and TRBJ1-5; D not certain. CDR1 and CDR2 (germline): MGHRA, YSYEKL. The V gene lost 4 bases and the J gene lost 1 base, with 5 bases spanning the gap. The CDR3 spans 13 residues. CDR3 nucleotides: TGCGCCAGCAGCCCCTTAAGCAATCAGCCCCAGCATTTT. This gives the protein CASSPLSNQPQHF.

This rearrangement joins TRBV7-9 to TRBJ2-7, with 10 nucleotides matching TRBD2. With V trimmed by 5 bases and J by 6 bases, 10 bases remained unmatched. The CDR3 sequence is 15 residues long. CDR1 and CDR2 from the germline V gene are SEHNR and FQNEAQ (reference sequence). CDR3 loop: CASSAWETSGTEQYF. The CDR3 coding sequence is TGTGCCAGCAGCGCTTGGGAAACTAGCGGGACCGAGCAGTACTTC.

V usage is TRBV2 and J usage is TRBJ2-2, with D perhaps TRBD2 (6 bases). The germline gives CDR1 SNHLY, CDR2 FYNNEI. CDR3 length: 12 residues. V gave up 6 bases and J gave up 10 bases, with 12 bases separating them. The chain's CDR3 is CASSGGVLELFF. CDR3 DNA: TGTGCCAGCAGCGGAGGGGTACTGGAGCTGTTTTTT.

The genes are TRBV20-1 and TRBJ2-1; 11 bases line up with TRBD2. V shed 3 bases, J shed 1 base, and the junction held 8 bases outside the gene matches. The germline CDR1 and CDR2 sequences are DFQATT and SNEGSKA (reference sequence). This CDR3 is built from 17 residues. CDR3 bases: TGCAGTGCTAGTTCTGGTACTAGCGGGAGTTCCTACAATGAGCAGTTCTTC. It encodes CSASSGTSGSSYNEQFF.

This clone showed up just a few times. DNA for the CDR3: TGTGCCAGCAGCTCCTATGGCCGGGACAGGGGTCACGAGCAGTACTTC. Amino acids: CASSSYGRDRGHEQYF. The chain has TRBV7-6 and TRBJ2-7; 10 positions match TRBD1. The trim removed 4 bases at V and 5 bases at J, leaving 11 bases unmatched. Germline V gene data show CDR1 as SGHVS and CDR2 as FNYEAQ. This CDR3 region has 16 residues.

Concerning this clone itself: Additional DNA sequences in this sample encode the identical CDR3. This chain joins TRBV28 and TRBJ2-7; perhaps TRBD2 as D (6 bases). This CDR3 spans 14 amino acids. The V end lost 2 bases, the J end lost 1 base, and 9 bases lay between the germline ends. Germline V gene data show CDR1 as MDHEN and CDR2 as SYDVKM. In DNA, the CDR3 is TGTGCCAGCAGTTTACTGGCGGGATCCTACGAGCAGTACTTC. Its protein is CASSLLAGSYEQYF.

The CDR3 reads CAWSPGLDNGELFF. CDR3 DNA: TGTGCCTGGAGCCCGGGACTAGATAACGGGGAGCTGTTTTTT. The chain has TRBV30 and TRBJ2-2; 8 nucleotides line up with TRBD2. V dropped 3 bases and J dropped 7; count of bases not matched to a gene: 7. The V gene's germline CDR1 is GTSNPN and CDR2 SVGIG (reference sequence). This CDR3 comprises 14 residues.

This chain joins TRBV19 and TRBJ2-7; D may be TRBD2 (6 bases). Germline values: CDR1 LNHDA, CDR2 SQIVND (reference sequence). V dropped 4 bases and J dropped 2 bases, with 12 bases sitting between them. CDR3 size: 14 residues. The CDR3 region is CASSTGLPPYEQYF. CDR3 in DNA: TGTGCCAGTAGTACGGGACTGCCCCCCTACGAGCAGTACTTC.

This chain links TRBV7-9 with TRBJ2-3; 9 bases map to TRBD1. Germline V lookup: CDR1 SEHNR, CDR2 FQNEAQ (reference sequence). This CDR3 comprises 15 residues. V gave up 5 bases and J gave up 6 bases; unmatched junction bases: 9. The chain's CDR3 is CASSAGTGIADTQYF. The CDR3 DNA reads as TGTGCCAGCAGCGCGGGGACAGGGATTGCGGATACGCAGTATTTT.

The chain employs TRBV6-6 and TRBJ1-1, with D tentatively TRBD1 (6 bases). Trimming pared 6 bases from V and 8 bases from J, leaving 13 bases between. In germline, CDR1 is MNHNY, CDR2 SVGAGI (reference sequence). The CDR3 extends over 12 amino acids. The CDR3 coding sequence is TGTGCCAGCAGCCACAGGGTCGGGGAAGCTTTCTTT. Protein product: CASSHRVGEAFF.